Shown below are 17 T cell receptor beta chains from a single sample sequenced in a study of shared clonotypes between healthy human individuals. Libraries were prepared by immunoSEQ multiplex PCR; TCRdb keeps only in-frame clonotypes and omits some of them. The sample lists roughly 1,100,000 clones; approximately 68% were seen once. Sequenced input: memory CD4+ T cells sorted from blood. This sample's subset: CD45RA-negative fraction. The receptors were gathered from a man between 18 and 35 years old in good health.

The DNA of the CDR3 is TGCGCCAGCAACCAAGGACAGGGGGCCGGCATGAACACTGAAGCTTTCTTT. Protein: CASNQGQGAGMNTEAFF. The chain combines TRBV5-1 with TRBJ1-1, with 11 bases identical to TRBD1. The CDR3 sequence is 17 residues long. V dropped 6 bases and J dropped 0; count of bases not matched to a gene: 10. Germline values: CDR1 SGHRS, CDR2 YFSETQ.

The J gene is TRBJ1-1, the V gene TRBV5-1; TRBD1 is a possible D gene (6 bases). The germline V and J ends were trimmed by 1 base and 5 bases, with 12 bases remaining between them. From germline, CDR1 is SGHRS and CDR2 YFSETQ. This CDR3 region has 14 residues. The CDR3 DNA follows: TGCGCCAGCAGCTTGACAGGGCTGGGGACTGAAGCTTTCTTT. Encoded protein: CASSLTGLGTEAFF.

This clone appeared a single time. The rearrangement uses TRBV7-2 and TRBJ2-1, with 8 bases aligning to TRBD2. This CDR3 comprises 14 residues. After removal of 3 bases from V and 9 bases from J, the junction contained 7 bases not matched to a gene. Looked up from germline, CDR1 is SGHTA and CDR2 is FQGNSA. The CDR3 sequence is CASSFFAGGGEQFF. The CDR3 nucleotides read TGTGCCAGCAGCTTCTTTGCGGGAGGCGGTGAGCAGTTCTTC.

V usage is TRBV5-6 and J usage is TRBJ2-3, with a tentative D call TRBD2 (5 bases). There are 17 residues in the CDR3. Germline CDR1 reads SGHDT; CDR2 reads YYEEEE. V was trimmed by 0 bases and J by 4 bases, leaving 18 bases between them. CDR3 loop: CASSLAPMGVSPDTQYF. The CDR3 DNA follows: TGTGCCAGCAGCTTGGCCCCTATGGGAGTCTCCCCAGATACGCAGTATTTT.

This chain uses TRBV27 with TRBJ2-7; a possible D gene is TRBD1 (6 bases). The CDR3 extends over 14 amino acids. The V and J ends lost 0 bases and 2 bases respectively, with 8 bases between them. The germline V gene has CDR1 MNHEY and CDR2 SMNVEV (reference sequence). The CDR3 region has the DNA TGTGCCAGCAGTTTATCAGGGGGAACCTACGAGCAGTACTTC. Translation: CASSLSGGTYEQYF.

CDR3 coding DNA: TGCGCCAGCAGTGAGTCGGGAACTGAAGCTTTCTTT. It codes for CASSESGTEAFF. The gene calls are TRBV10-1 and TRBJ1-1; no firm D call. V lost 0 bases and J 5 bases, leaving 4 bases between the germline ends. Germline V CDR1 and CDR2: WNHNN, SYGVQD (reference sequence). The CDR3 is 12 residues long.

This chain uses TRBV27 with TRBJ2-5, with a weak D call TRBD1 (6 bases). The V gene lost 5 bases and the J gene lost 7 bases, with 17 bases spanning the gap. This CDR3 is 14 amino acids long. In germline, CDR1 is MNHEY, CDR2 SMNVEV (reference sequence). CDR3 in DNA: TGTGCCAGCAGTCCGGACAGCGTAATTGGGACCCAGTACTTC. This gives the protein CASSPDSVIGTQYF.

The J gene is TRBJ2-3, the V gene TRBV6-1; D not certain. The CDR3 spans 13 residues. The V gene lost 6 bases and the J gene lost 0 bases, with 7 bases spanning the gap. Germline-derived CDR1 and CDR2 are MNHNS and SASEGT. CDR3: CASRERSTDTQYF. CDR3 nucleotides: TGTGCCAGCAGGGAAAGAAGCACAGATACGCAGTATTTT.

This clone was seen a few times. The chain has TRBV6-6 and TRBJ1-2, with D perhaps matching TRBD1 (5 bases). The CDR3 runs to 13 residues. Trimming removed 0 bases from V and 6 bases from J, with 8 bases in between. Germline CDR1 and CDR2: MNHNY and SVGAGI (reference sequence). CDR3 in amino acids: CASSYSGRNGYTF. Written as DNA, the CDR3 is TGTGCCAGCAGTTACTCGGGGCGGAATGGCTACACCTTC.

The chain uses TRBV5-4 and TRBJ1-6; TRBD1 is a possible D gene (6 bases). Per the germline V gene, CDR1 is SGHNT and CDR2 is YYREEE (reference sequence). This CDR3 region has 13 residues. The V and J ends lost 10 bases and 6 bases respectively, with 14 bases between them. CDR3 loop: CAGRWGPNSPLHF. The CDR3 region has the DNA TGTGCCGGACGTTGGGGGCCTAATTCACCCCTCCACTTT.

V and J are TRBV9 and TRBJ1-4; D remains unclear. Germline V gene data show CDR1 as SGDLS and CDR2 as YYNGEE. Between the trimmed V and J ends, which lost 0 bases and 6 bases, there was a span of 12 bases. There are 15 residues in the CDR3. As DNA, the CDR3 is TGTGCCAGCAGCGTAGCGGGTGGCTCCCATGAAAAACTGTTTTTT. Protein sequence: CASSVAGGSHEKLFF. Full variable domain (outside the CDR3, taken from reference TRBV9 and TRBJ1-4): DSGVTQTPKHLITATGQRVTLRCSPRSGDLSVYWYQQSLDQGLQFLIQYYNGEERAKGNILERFSAQQFPDLHSELNLSSLELGDSALYFCASSVAGGSHEKLFFGSGTQLSVL.

This clone occurred once. The rearrangement links TRBV9 to TRBJ2-1, with D perhaps matching TRBD2 (6 bases). From germline, CDR1 is SGDLS and CDR2 YYNGEE. V gave up 0 bases and J gave up 0 bases, with 13 bases separating them. CDR3 length: 17 residues. This chain's CDR3 is CASSVGFSGLSYNEQFF. The CDR3 coding sequence is TGTGCCAGCAGCGTAGGCTTTAGCGGACTCTCCTACAATGAGCAGTTCTTC. The variable domain in full, completed from reference TRBV9 and TRBJ2-1, reads DSGVTQTPKHLITATGQRVTLRCSPRSGDLSVYWYQQSLDQGLQFLIQYYNGEERAKGNILERFSAQQFPDLHSELNLSSLELGDSALYFCASSVGFSGLSYNEQFFGPGTRLTVL.

This clone was counted only a few times. The rearrangement uses TRBV5-1 and TRBJ2-2; TRBD2 is a possible D gene (7 bases). From germline, CDR1 is SGHRS and CDR2 YFSETQ. The CDR3 length is 16 residues. The V end was cut by 4 bases, the J end by 5 bases, with 18 bases between. This chain's CDR3 is CASSPKEGGRTGELFF. The CDR3 DNA sequence: TGCGCCAGCAGCCCTAAAGAGGGGGGGCGAACCGGGGAGCTGTTTTTT.

This clone appeared a few times. In the same sample, other DNA sequences code for this CDR3. The V gene is TRBV18, the J gene TRBJ2-7, with no clear D. The germline V and J ends were trimmed by 2 bases and 4 bases, with 9 bases remaining between them. The germline V gene encodes CDR1 KGHSH and CDR2 LQKENI. The CDR3 has 13 residues. CDR3 sequence reads: CASSPGFAYEQYF. The CDR3 coding sequence is TGTGCCAGCTCACCAGGGTTCGCATACGAGCAGTACTTC.

This clone was seen a few times. The rearrangement joins TRBV7-9 to TRBJ2-7; weak D call: TRBD1 (5 bases). The CDR3 runs 11 residues. Germline V gives CDR1 SEHNR, CDR2 FQNEAQ (reference sequence). V was pared by 3 bases and J by 5 bases, with 5 bases between. CDR3 sequence: CASSLDNEQYF. The CDR3 DNA reads TGTGCCAGCAGCTTGGACAACGAGCAGTACTTC.

The chain links TRBV14 to TRBJ1-5; no clear D gene. The CDR3 runs 13 residues. Germline values: CDR1 SGHDN, CDR2 FVKESK. The V gene lost 8 bases and the J gene lost 3 bases, with 11 bases spanning the gap. CDR3 bases: TGTGCCAGCGCGGCAGGTCCCAATCAGCCCCAGCATTTT. Translated, it gives CASAAGPNQPQHF.

This chain uses TRBV7-9 with TRBJ2-1; 14 bases agree with TRBD2. The CDR3 length is 16 residues. Germline CDR1 SEHNR, CDR2 FQNEAQ (reference sequence). V lost 2 bases to trimming and J lost 5 bases; unmatched junction nucleotides: 2. The chain's CDR3 is CASSLTGLAGDNEQFF. In DNA, the CDR3 is TGTGCCAGCAGCTTAACGGGACTAGCGGGGGACAATGAGCAGTTCTTC.